The 18 T cell receptor beta chains below all came from one sample that was sequenced in a study of tumor-infiltrating lymphocytes in oesophageal squamous cell carcinoma (dated by TCRdb to the mid-2010s). Library creation used PCR. The sequencing machine was an Illumina HiSeq 2000. TCRdb reanalyzed the raw reads on its own, using fastp at Q25 for trimming and MiXCR for clone calling, and kept in-frame beta chains. Identical CDR3 proteins give one entry, which carries the most common genes and DNA. Within this sample are 15,000 to 20,000 distinct CDR3 sequences, with 50% of them counted one time only. The ten largest clones represent roughly a quarter of the sample. Sequenced: esophageal tumor tissue. These receptor sequences come from a male donor with esophageal squamous cell carcinoma.

The sample holds a few counts of this clonotype. This sequence joins TRBV6-5 and TRBJ2-5; the D is unclear. Germline CDR1 and CDR2: MNHEY and SVGAGI. Trimming shortened V by 2 bases and J by 9 bases, and 13 bases separated the two germline ends. The CDR3 length is 13 residues. This chain's CDR3 is CASSYGVEAPQYF. As DNA, the CDR3 is TGTGCCAGCAGTTACGGGGTAGAGGCGCCCCAGTACTTC.

By frequency in the sample, this clonotype is medium-sized. J is TRBJ2-1 and V is TRBV7-6; 8 positions agree with TRBD2. This CDR3 is 15 amino acids long. CDR1 is SGHVS and CDR2 is FNYEAQ in the germline V gene. V shed 6 bases and J 1 base; nucleotides not matched to a gene: 5. For the CDR3, the DNA is TGTGCCAGCAGTGAACTAGCGGCTTCCTACAATGAGCAGTTCTTC. It specifies CASSELAASYNEQFF.

This clonotype was detected only a few times. This CDR3 fails to terminate in the conserved phenylalanine or tryptophan, so it likely reflects a read error. The DNA is left out, because the CDR3 cannot be placed on it with certainty; the CDR3 is given as TCRdb lists it. J is TRBJ2-7 and V is TRBV28; the table assigns TRBD1, which was not confirmed against the DNA. The CDR3 has 17 amino acids, counting both end residues. Germline V gene sequence: CDR1 MDHEN, CDR2 SYDVKM. Here the CDR3 reads CASSARDRVDYGYTFGS.

Relative to its sample, this clonotype is medium-sized. The chain couples TRBV12-3 or TRBV12-4 to TRBJ1-2; D not certain. The CDR3 runs 14 residues. The V end lost 3 bases, the J end lost 3 bases, and 11 bases lay between the germline ends. The CDR3: CASSFVYMDYGYTF. The CDR3 coding sequence is TGTGCCAGCAGTTTCGTCTACATGGACTATGGCTACACCTTC.

On this clonotype: At one end, the junction sequence differs from germline, possibly due to a read error. The chain employs TRBV7-6 and TRBJ2-5, with 10 bases identical to TRBD2. Per germline, CDR1 SGHVS and CDR2 FNYEAQ. The CDR3 extends over 15 amino acids. CDR3 sequence (DNA): TGTGCTAGCAGCTTAGCGGGGGGCCTGTCAGAGACCCAGTACTTC. Translating gives CASSLAGGLSETQYF.

This clonotype came up many times. V gene TRBV28 combines with J gene TRBJ1-2; D unresolved. The germline V and J ends were trimmed by 3 bases and 6 bases, with 8 bases remaining between them. The CDR3 loop spans 12 amino acids. Per the germline V gene, CDR1 is MDHEN and CDR2 is SYDVKM. The DNA for the CDR3 is TGTGCCAGCAGTTTGGTGCTAGATGGCTACACCTTC. It codes for CASSLVLDGYTF.

In regard to this clonotype: A read error may account for a junction end that differs from germline. This chain uses TRBV7-8 with TRBJ2-7; D possibly corresponds to TRBD1 (6 bases). Germline lookup yields CDR1 SGHVS and CDR2 FQNEAQ. The CDR3 runs 19 residues. The CDR3 sequence: CASSLSQAGRDMSSYERYF. In nucleotides, the CDR3 is TGTGCCAGCAGCTTATCCCAGGCGGGTCGGGACATGAGCTCCTACGAGCGGTACTTC.

The chain has TRBV6-6 and TRBJ2-3, with TRBD1 matching 10 bases. Germline CDR1 is MNHNY and CDR2 is SVGAGI (reference sequence). The CDR3 length is 13 residues. V gave up 5 bases and J gave up 8 bases; unmatched junction bases: 4. In DNA, the CDR3 is TGTGCCAGCAGTGCCGGGACAGGGGTTACGCAGTATTTT. Amino acid sequence: CASSAGTGVTQYF.

The table lists this clonotype with a few counts. The V and J genes are TRBV9 and TRBJ2-6, with 7 bases matching TRBD1. The CDR3 sequence is 17 residues long. In germline, CDR1 is SGDLS, CDR2 YYNGEE. The ends lost 0 bases at V and 0 bases at J; junction bases unmatched: 3. CDR3 loop: CASSVATGVSGANVLTF. CDR3 in DNA: TGTGCCAGCAGCGTAGCTACAGGGGTCTCTGGGGCCAACGTCCTGACTTTC.

The chain couples TRBV7-8 to TRBJ1-6, with 7 nucleotides matching TRBD1. The J segment lost 5 bases and the V segment lost 4 bases, leaving 5 bases of the junction unmatched. The CDR3 is 15 residues long. Germline CDR1 and CDR2: SGHVS and FQNEAQ. DNA of the CDR3: TGTGCCAGCAGCTCCCTGACAGGGAATAATTCACCCCTCCACTTT. Translated, it gives CASSSLTGNNSPLHF.

The rearrangement links TRBV7-3 to TRBJ2-6; D is possibly TRBD1 or TRBD2 (7 bases each). Per the germline V gene, CDR1 is SGHTA and CDR2 is FQGTGA. V lost 1 base, J lost 0 bases, and 13 bases lay in between. The CDR3 spans 18 residues. The CDR3 coding sequence is TGTGCCAGCAGCTTAAGTGTCAGGGGGGGCTCTGGGGCCAACGTCCTGACTTTC. Protein product: CASSLSVRGGSGANVLTF. The full variable domain, rest sourced from reference TRBV7-3 and TRBJ2-6, is GAGVSQTPSNKVTEKGKYVELRCDPISGHTALYWYRQSLGQGPEFLIYFQGTGAADDSGLPNDRFFAVRPEGSVSTLKIQRTERGDSAVYLCASSLSVRGGSGANVLTFGAGSRLTVL.

The rearrangement links TRBV7-1 to TRBJ2-4, with D possibly matching TRBD1 (5 bases). TRBV7-1 has ORF status, its function being uncertain. This CDR3 is built from 13 residues. V was cut by 6 bases and J by 5 bases, with 11 bases left in between. CDR3 nucleotide sequence: TGTGCCAGCAGTAAGGGGTGGGAAAACATTCAGTACTTC. Translating gives CASSKGWENIQYF.

This chain's CDR3 is CASSLISATGELFF. CDR3 nucleotides: TGTGCCAGCAGCTTAATAAGCGCTACCGGGGAGCTGTTTTTT. This rearrangement joins TRBV7-2 to TRBJ2-2; no definite D call. The V gene lost 2 bases and the J gene lost 5 bases, with 9 bases spanning the gap. The CDR3 sequence is 14 residues long. The germline CDR1 and CDR2 sequences are SGHTA and FQGNSA.

This clonotype was counted at least ten times. The gene calls are TRBV24-1 and TRBJ2-1, with 11 bases matching TRBD2. V dropped 1 base and J dropped 5; count of bases not matched to a gene: 9. Germline assignment: CDR1 KGHDR and CDR2 SFDVKD. CDR3 size: 18 residues. The CDR3 bases are TGTGCCACCAGTGATTTACCCGCCACTAGCGGGAGTAACAATGAGCAGTTCTTC. This gives the protein CATSDLPATSGSNNEQFF.

This clonotype was counted at least ten times. One junction end does not reproduce the germline sequence, and a read error may be involved. V usage is TRBV7-7 and J usage is TRBJ2-5; tentative D call: TRBD2 (5 bases). Judging by the DNA end, TRBJ2-7 fits better; the J call may be wrong. CDR1 and CDR2 from the germline V gene are SSHAT and FNYEAQ (reference sequence). CDR3 length equals 13 residues. CDR3 sequence (DNA): TGTGCTAGCAGCTTAGATACGGGGTACGAGCAGTACTTC. This codes for CASSLDTGYEQYF.

This chain uses TRBV28 with TRBJ2-1; D remains unclear. The J call may not be correct, given that the DNA end is closer to TRBJ2-5. This CDR3 region has 13 residues. Germline V CDR1 and CDR2: MDHEN, SYDVKM. CDR3 nucleotide sequence: TGTGCCAGCAGTTTAGTGGCGATGGAGACCCAGTACTTC. Protein sequence: CASSLVAMETQYF.

Remarks on this clonotype: Since a much larger clone is just one base distant, this may be a read error. The V gene is TRBV7-6, the J gene TRBJ2-7, with D tentatively TRBD2 (5 bases). The J call may be in error: the DNA end matches TRBJ2-1 better. Germline V CDR1 and CDR2: SGHVS, FNYEAQ. The CDR3 length is 13 residues. CDR3 protein: CASSLDTGYEQFF. CDR3 in DNA: TGTGCTAGCAGCTTAGATACGGGGTACGAGCAGTTCTTC.

The CDR3 bases are TGTGCCAGCAGTTGGGCCTTTAGCCAGCCCCAGCATTTT. Its protein product is CASSWAFSQPQHF. The V gene is TRBV6-1, the J gene TRBJ1-5; the D is unclear. The germline gives CDR1 MNHNS, CDR2 SASEGT. The CDR3 totals 13 residues. Trimming left V 5 bases short and J 7 bases short, with 12 bases between.